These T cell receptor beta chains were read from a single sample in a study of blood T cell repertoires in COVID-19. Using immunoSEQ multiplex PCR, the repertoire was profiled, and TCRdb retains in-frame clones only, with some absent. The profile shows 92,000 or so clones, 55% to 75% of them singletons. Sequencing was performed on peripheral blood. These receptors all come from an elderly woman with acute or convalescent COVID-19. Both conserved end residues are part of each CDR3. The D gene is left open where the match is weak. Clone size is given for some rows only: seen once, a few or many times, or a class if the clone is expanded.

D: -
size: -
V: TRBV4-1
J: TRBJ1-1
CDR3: CASSQLYGAALNTEAFF
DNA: TGCGCCAGCAGCCAACTTTATGGAGCGGCCCTTAACACTGAAGCTTTCTTT

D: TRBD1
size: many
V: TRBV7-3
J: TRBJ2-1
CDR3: CASSANPEAAGGNEQFF
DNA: TGTGCCAGCAGCGCCAACCCAGAGGCGGCAGGGGGCAATGAGCAGTTCTTC

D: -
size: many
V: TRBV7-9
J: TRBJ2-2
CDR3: CASSLRGGTNTGELFF
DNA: TGTGCCAGCAGCTTACGTGGGGGGACGAACACCGGGGAGCTGTTTTTT

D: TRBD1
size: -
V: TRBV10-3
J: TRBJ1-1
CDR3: CATRGQGGETEAFF
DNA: TGTGCCACACGTGGACAGGGAGGTGAAACTGAAGCTTTCTTT

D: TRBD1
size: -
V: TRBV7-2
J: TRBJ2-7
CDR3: CASSLSRQGTSYEQYF
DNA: TGTGCCAGCAGCTTATCTAGACAGGGGACCTCCTACGAGCAGTACTTC

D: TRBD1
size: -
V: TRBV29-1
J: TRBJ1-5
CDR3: CSVGSDRDNQPQHF
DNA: TGCAGCGTTGGATCGGACAGGGACAATCAGCCCCAGCATTTT

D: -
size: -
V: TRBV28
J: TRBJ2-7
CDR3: CASSAMESAPRYEQYF
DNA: TGTGCCAGCAGTGCTATGGAGTCAGCTCCCCGTTACGAGCAGTACTTC

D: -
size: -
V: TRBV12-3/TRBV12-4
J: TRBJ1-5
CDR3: CASSLSRGQPQHF
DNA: TGTGCCAGCAGTTTAAGCAGGGGTCAGCCCCAGCATTTT

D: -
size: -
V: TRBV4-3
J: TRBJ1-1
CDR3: CASSHLDSLGDTEAFF
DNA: TGCGCCAGCAGCCACCTCGACAGCCTTGGGGACACTGAAGCTTTCTTT

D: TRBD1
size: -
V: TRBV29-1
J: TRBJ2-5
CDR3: CSAQQGAEETQYF
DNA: TGCAGCGCTCAACAGGGGGCCGAGGAGACCCAGTACTTC

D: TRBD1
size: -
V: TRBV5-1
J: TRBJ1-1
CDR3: CASSLAGTGLTEAFF
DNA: TGCGCCAGCAGCTTAGCCGGGACAGGGCTGACTGAAGCTTTCTTT

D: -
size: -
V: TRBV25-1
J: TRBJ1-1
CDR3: CASSPWGGGEAFF
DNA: TGTGCCAGCAGTCCCTGGGGGGGAGGGGAAGCTTTCTTT

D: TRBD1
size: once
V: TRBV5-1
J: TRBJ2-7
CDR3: CASSPRQGAETEQYF
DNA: TGCGCCAGCAGCCCCAGACAGGGGGCGGAGACCGAGCAGTACTTC

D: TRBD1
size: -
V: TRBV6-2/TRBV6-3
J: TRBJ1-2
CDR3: CASSYSMSRGQNGYTF
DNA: TGTGCCAGCAGTTACTCGATGAGCAGGGGGCAGAATGGCTACACCTTC

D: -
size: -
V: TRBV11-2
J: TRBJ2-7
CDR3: CASSPRIEDHSYEQYF
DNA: TGTGCCAGCAGCCCACGAATTGAGGATCACTCCTACGAGCAGTACTTC

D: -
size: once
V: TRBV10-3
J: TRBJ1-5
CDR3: CAISESINRGNQPQHF
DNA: TGTGCCATCAGTGAGTCTATAAACAGGGGCAATCAGCCCCAGCATTTT

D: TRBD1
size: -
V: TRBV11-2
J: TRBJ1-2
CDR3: CASSARDRGFGYTF
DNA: TGTGCCAGCAGCGCCCGGGACAGGGGGTTTGGCTACACCTTC

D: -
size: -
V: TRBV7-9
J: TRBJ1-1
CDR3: CASSLEQNTEAFF
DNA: TGTGCCAGCAGCTTAGAACAGAACACTGAAGCTTTCTTT

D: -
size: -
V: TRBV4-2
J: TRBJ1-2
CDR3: CASSQEWGDLDYGYTF
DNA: TGTGCCAGCAGCCAAGAATGGGGGGATTTGGACTATGGCTACACCTTC

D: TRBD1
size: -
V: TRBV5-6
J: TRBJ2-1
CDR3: CASSLWDSSEFF
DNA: TGTGCCAGCAGCTTGTGGGACAGTTCGGAGTTCTTC

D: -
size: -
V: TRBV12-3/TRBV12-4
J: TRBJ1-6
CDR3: CASSWGDNSPLHF
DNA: TGTGCCAGCAGTTGGGGGGATAATTCACCCCTCCACTTT